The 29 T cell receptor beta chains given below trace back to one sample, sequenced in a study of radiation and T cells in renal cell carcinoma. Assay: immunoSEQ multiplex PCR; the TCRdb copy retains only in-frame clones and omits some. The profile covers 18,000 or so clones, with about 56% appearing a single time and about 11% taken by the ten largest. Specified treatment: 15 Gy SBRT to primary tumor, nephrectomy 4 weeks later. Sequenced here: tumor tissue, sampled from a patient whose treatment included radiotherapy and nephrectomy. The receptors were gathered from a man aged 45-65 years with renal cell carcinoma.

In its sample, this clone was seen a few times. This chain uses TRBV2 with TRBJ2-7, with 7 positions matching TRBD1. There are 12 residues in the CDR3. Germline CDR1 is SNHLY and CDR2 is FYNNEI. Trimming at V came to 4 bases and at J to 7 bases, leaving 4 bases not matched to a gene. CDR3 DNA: TGTGCCAGCAGTGGACAGGGTTGGGAGCAGTACTTC. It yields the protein CASSGQGWEQYF.

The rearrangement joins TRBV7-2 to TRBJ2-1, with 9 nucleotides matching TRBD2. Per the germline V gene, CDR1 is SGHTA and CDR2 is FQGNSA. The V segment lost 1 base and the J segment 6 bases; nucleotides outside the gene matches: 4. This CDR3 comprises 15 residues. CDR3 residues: CASSLVPSGVNEQFF. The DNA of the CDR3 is TGTGCCAGCAGCTTAGTTCCTAGCGGGGTCAATGAGCAGTTCTTC.

The CDR3 reads CASTLLGINTIYF. The CDR3 region has the DNA TGTGCCAGCACCCTACTCGGAATCAACACCATATATTTT. The gene calls are TRBV6-6 and TRBJ1-3; D is uncertain. The CDR3 extends over 13 amino acids. The ends were cut back, 7 bases at V and 7 bases at J, with 14 bases in the middle. CDR1 and CDR2 from the germline V gene are MNHNY and SVGAGI (reference sequence).

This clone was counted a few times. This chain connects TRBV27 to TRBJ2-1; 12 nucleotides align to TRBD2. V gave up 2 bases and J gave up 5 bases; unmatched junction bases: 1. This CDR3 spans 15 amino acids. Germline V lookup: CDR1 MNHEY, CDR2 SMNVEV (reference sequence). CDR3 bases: TGTGCCAGCAGTTTAGGACTAGCGGGAAACAATGAGCAGTTCTTC. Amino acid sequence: CASSLGLAGNNEQFF.

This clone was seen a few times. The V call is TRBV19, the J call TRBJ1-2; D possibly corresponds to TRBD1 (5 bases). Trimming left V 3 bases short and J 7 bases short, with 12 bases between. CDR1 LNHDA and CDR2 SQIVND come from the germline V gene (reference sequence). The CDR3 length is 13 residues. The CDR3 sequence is CASSMGGVSGYTF. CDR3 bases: TGTGCCAGTAGTATGGGAGGGGTGAGTGGCTACACCTTC.

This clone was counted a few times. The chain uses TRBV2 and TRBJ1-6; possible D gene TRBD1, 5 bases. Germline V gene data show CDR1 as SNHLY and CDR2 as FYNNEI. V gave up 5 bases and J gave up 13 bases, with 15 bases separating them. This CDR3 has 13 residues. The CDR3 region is CASSPGPRVPLHF. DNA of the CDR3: TGTGCCAGCAGTCCAGGGCCTCGTGTTCCCCTCCACTTT.

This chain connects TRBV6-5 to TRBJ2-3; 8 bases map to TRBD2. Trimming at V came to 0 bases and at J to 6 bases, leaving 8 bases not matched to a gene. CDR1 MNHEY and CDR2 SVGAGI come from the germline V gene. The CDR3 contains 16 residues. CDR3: CASSYSFSGRADTQYF. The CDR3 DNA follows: TGTGCCAGCAGTTACTCATTCTCCGGGAGGGCGGATACGCAGTATTTT.

CDR3 residues: CASSERGHGYTF. The CDR3 DNA is TGTGCCAGCAGTGAACGGGGGCATGGCTACACCTTC. J is TRBJ1-2 and V is TRBV2; D perhaps matches TRBD1 (6 bases). V dropped 2 bases and J dropped 6 bases, with 7 bases sitting between them. Germline V lookup: CDR1 SNHLY, CDR2 FYNNEI. The CDR3 is 12 residues long.

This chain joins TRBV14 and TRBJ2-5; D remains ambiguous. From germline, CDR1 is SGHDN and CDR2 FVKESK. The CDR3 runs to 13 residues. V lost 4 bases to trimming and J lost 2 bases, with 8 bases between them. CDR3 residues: CASSLLGQETQYF. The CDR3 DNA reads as TGTGCCAGCAGCCTGCTGGGTCAAGAGACCCAGTACTTC.

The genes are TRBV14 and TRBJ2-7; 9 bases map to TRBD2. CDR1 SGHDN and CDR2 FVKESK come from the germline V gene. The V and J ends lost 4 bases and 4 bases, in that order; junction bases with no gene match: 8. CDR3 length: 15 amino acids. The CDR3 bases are TGTGCCAGCAGCCCTGTAGCGGGAGCTGTTTACGAGCAGTACTTC. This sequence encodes CASSPVAGAVYEQYF.

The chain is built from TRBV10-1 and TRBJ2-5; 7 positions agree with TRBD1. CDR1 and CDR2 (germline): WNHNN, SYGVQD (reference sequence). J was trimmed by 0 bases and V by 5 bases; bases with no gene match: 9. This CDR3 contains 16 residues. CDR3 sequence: CASSMGTGADQETQYF. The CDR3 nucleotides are TGCGCCAGCAGTATGGGTACAGGGGCTGACCAAGAGACCCAGTACTTC.

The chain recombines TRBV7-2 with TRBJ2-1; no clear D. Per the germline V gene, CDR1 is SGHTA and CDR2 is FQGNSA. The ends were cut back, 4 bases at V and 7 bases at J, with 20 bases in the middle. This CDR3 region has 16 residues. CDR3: CASSSGSRVERNEQFF. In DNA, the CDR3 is TGTGCCAGCAGCTCAGGCTCCCGGGTAGAAAGGAATGAGCAGTTCTTC.

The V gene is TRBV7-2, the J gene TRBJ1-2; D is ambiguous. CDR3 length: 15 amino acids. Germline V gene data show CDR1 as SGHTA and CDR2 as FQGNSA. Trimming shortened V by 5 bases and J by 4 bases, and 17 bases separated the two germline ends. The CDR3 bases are TGTGCCAGCAGCCGCGGAGGAGAAGCGAGCTATGGCTACACCTTC. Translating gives CASSRGGEASYGYTF.

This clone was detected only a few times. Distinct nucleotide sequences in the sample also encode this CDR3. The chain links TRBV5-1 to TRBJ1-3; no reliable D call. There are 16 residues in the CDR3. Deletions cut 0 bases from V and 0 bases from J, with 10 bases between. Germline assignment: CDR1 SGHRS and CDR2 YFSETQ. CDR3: CASSLGYRASGNTIYF. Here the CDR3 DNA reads TGCGCCAGCAGCTTGGGATACAGAGCCTCTGGAAACACCATATATTTT.

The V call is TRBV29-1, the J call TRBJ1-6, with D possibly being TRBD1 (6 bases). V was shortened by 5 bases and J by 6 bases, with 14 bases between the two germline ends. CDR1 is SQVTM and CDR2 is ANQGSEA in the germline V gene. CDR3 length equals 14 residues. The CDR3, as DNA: TGCAGCGTTCGAGAGACAGGCCCTAATTCACCCCTCCACTTT. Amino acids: CSVRETGPNSPLHF. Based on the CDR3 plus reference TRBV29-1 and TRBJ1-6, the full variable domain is SAVISQKPSRDICQRGTSLTIQCQVDSQVTMMFWYRQQPGQSLTLIATANQGSEATYESGFVIDKFPISRPNLTFSTLTVSNMSPEDSSIYLCSVRETGPNSPLHFGNGTRLTVT.

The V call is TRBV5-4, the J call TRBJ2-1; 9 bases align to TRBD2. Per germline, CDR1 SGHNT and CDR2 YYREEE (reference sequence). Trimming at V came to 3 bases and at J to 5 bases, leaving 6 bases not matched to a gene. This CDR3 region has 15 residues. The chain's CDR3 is CASSYLAGANNEQFF. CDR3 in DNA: TGTGCCAGCAGCTATTTAGCGGGGGCCAACAATGAGCAGTTCTTC.

The CDR3 nucleotides read TGTGCCAGCAGTTACTCGTTCAGGGACCAAGAGACCCAGTACTTC. Its translation is CASSYSFRDQETQYF. The chain employs TRBV6-6 and TRBJ2-5; a possible D gene is TRBD1 (5 bases). V lost 0 bases and J 0 bases, leaving 8 bases between the germline ends. The germline V gene encodes CDR1 MNHNY and CDR2 SVGAGI (reference sequence). This CDR3 is 15 amino acids long.

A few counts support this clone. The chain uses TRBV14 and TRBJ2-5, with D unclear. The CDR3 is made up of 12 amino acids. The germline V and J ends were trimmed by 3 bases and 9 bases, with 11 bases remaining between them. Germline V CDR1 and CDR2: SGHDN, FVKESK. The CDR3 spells CASSHVDSSQYF. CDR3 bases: TGTGCCAGCAGCCACGTTGATTCCTCCCAGTACTTC.

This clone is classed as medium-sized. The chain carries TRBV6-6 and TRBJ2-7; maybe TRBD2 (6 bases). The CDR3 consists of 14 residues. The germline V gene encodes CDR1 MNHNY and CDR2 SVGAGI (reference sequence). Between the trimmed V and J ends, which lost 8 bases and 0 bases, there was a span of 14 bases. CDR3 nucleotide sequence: TGTGCCAGCGGTGGGGGGACTTACTCCTACGAGCAGTACTTC. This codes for CASGGGTYSYEQYF.

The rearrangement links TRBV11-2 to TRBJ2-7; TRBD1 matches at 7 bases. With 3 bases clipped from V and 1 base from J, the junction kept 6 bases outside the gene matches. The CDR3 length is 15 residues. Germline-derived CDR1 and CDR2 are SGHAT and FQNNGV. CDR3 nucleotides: TGTGCCAGCAGCTTGGGCCGGGACAGTTCCTACGAGCAGTACTTC. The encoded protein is CASSLGRDSSYEQYF.

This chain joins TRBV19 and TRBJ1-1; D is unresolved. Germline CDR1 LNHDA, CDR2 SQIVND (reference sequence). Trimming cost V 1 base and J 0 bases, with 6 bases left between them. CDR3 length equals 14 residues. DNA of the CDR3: TGTGCCAGTAGTATAGGTTACTTGAACACTGAAGCTTTCTTT. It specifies CASSIGYLNTEAFF.

In nucleotides, the CDR3 is TGTGCCAGCAGTGAAGGCCAGCAGGTTTTCTATGGCTACACCTTC. Its translation is CASSEGQQVFYGYTF. The genes are TRBV6-1 and TRBJ1-2; no reliable D call. The length of the CDR3 is 15 residues. V lost 1 base to trimming and J lost 4 bases, with 13 bases between them. CDR1 MNHNS and CDR2 SASEGT come from the germline V gene.

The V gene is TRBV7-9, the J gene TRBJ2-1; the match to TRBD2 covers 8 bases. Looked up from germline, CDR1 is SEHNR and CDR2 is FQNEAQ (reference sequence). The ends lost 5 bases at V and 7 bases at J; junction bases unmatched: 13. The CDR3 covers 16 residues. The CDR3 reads CASSPKWREALNEQFF. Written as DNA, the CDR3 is TGTGCCAGCAGCCCAAAGTGGCGGGAGGCCTTAAATGAGCAGTTCTTC.

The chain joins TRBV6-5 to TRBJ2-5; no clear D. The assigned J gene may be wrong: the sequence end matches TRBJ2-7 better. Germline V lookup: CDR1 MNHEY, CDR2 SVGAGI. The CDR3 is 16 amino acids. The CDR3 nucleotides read TGTGCCAGCAGTTACGGGGTCGGCAGTTTGGCTTACGAGCAGTACTTC. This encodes CASSYGVGSLAYEQYF.

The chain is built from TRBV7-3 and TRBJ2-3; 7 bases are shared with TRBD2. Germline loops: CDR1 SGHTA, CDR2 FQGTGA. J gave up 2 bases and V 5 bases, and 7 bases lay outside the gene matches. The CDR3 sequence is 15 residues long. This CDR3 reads CASSRSGDYTDTQYF. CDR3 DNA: TGTGCCAGCAGCCGAAGCGGGGACTACACAGATACGCAGTATTTT.

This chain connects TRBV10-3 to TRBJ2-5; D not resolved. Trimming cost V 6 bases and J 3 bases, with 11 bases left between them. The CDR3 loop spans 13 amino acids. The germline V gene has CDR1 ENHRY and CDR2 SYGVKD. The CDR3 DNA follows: TGTGCCATCAGGATGGGAAGGGAAGAGACCCAGTACTTC. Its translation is CAIRMGREETQYF.

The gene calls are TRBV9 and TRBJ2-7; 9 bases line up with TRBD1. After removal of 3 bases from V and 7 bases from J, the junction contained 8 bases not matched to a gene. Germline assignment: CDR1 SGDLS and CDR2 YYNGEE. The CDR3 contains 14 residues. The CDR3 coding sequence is TGTGCCAGCAGCGGTGACAGGGGGACGGGGGAGCAGTACTTC. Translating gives CASSGDRGTGEQYF.

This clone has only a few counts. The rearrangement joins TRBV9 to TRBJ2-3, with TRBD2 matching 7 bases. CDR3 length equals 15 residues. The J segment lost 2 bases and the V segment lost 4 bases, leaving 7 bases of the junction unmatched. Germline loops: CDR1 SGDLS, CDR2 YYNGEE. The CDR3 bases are TGTGCCAGCAGCCCCCTTGCGGGGGACACAGATACGCAGTATTTT. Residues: CASSPLAGDTDTQYF.

CDR3 loop: CASSLLGRTEAFF. DNA for the CDR3: TGTGCCAGCAGTCTGTTGGGTCGGACTGAAGCTTTCTTT. The gene calls are TRBV5-4 and TRBJ1-1; unclear D gene. The CDR3 is 13 amino acids. Trimming took off 5 bases at V and 5 bases at J, with 13 bases between the two ends. In germline, CDR1 is SGHNT, CDR2 YYREEE (reference sequence).